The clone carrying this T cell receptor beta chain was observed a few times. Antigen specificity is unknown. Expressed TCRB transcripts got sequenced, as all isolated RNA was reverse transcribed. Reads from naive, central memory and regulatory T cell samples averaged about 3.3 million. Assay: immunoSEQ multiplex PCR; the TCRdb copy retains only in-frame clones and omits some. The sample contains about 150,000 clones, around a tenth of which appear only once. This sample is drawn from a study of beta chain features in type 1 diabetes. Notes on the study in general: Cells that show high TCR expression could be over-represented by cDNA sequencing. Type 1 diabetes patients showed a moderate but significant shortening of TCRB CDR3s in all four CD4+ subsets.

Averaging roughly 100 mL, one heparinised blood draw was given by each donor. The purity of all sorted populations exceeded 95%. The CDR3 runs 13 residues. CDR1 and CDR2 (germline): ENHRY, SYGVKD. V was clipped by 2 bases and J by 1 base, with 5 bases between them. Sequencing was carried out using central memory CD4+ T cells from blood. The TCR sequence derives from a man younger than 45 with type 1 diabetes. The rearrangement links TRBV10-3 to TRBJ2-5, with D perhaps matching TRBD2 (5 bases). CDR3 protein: CAISERGQETQYF. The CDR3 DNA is TGTGCCATCAGTGAGCGGGGCCAAGAGACCCAGTACTTC.